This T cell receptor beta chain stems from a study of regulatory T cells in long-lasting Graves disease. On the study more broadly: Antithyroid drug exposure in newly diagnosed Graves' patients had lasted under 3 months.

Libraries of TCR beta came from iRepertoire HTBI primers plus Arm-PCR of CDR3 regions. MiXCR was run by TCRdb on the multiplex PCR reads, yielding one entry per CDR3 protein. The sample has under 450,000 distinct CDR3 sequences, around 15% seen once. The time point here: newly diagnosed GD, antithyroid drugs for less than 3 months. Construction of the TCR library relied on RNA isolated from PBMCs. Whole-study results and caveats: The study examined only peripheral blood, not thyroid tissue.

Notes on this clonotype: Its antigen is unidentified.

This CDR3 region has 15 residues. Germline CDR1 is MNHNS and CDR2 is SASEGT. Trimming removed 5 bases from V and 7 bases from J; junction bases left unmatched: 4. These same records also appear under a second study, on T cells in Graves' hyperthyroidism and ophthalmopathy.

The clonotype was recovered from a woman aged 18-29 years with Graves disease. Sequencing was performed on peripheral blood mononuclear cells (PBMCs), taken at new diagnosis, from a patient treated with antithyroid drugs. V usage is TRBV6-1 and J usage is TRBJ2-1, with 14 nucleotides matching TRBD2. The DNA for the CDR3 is TGTGCCAGCAGTCACGGGACTAGCGGGAGAAATGAGCAGTTCTTC. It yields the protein CASSHGTSGRNEQFF.